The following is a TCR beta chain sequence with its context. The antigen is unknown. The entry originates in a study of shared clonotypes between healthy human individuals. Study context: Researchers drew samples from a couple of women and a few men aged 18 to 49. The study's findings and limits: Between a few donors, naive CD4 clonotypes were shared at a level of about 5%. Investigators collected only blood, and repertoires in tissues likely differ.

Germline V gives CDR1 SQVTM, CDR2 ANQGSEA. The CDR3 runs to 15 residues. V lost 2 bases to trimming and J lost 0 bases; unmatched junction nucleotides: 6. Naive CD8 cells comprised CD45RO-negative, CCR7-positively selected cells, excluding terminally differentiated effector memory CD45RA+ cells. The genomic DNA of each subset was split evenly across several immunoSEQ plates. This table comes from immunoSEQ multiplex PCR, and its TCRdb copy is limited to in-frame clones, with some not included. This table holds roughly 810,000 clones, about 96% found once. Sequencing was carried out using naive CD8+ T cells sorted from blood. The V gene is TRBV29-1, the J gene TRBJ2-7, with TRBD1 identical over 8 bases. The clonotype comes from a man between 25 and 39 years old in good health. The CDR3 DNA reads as TGCAGCGTTGAATCTGGGCAGGGGGCCTCCTACGAGCAGTACTTC. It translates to CSVESGQGASYEQYF.